This TCR beta chain is from a study of Graves' ophthalmopathy and Graves' hyperthyroidism. Study results and limitations: Researchers report that a 13-signature model separated ophthalmopathy from stable hyperthyroidism, posting about 87% sensitivity and about 78% specificity. Blood repertoires reportedly contained most expanded thyroid clonotypes above 0.001 frequency.

The V end lost 6 bases, the J end lost 11 bases, and 13 bases lay between the germline ends. Germline V gives CDR1 SGHTA, CDR2 FQGNSA. The CDR3 is 11 amino acids. RNA transcripts served as template for amplifying TCR beta CDR3 sequences. RT-PCR in the first round used HTBI primers; a second-round multiplex PCR followed. One entry per CDR3 protein, called by TCRdb with MiXCR from the multiplex PCR reads. The table lists almost 400,000 distinct CDR3 sequences, 15% to 20% of them singletons. The study excluded patients with other autoimmune diseases, uncontrolled infections, pregnancy or lactation. PBMCs stemmed from approximately 9.7 ml of fresh peripheral blood. About this clonotype: Its antigen remains unknown.

This receptor was obtained from a woman aged 18-29 years with Graves' ophthalmopathy. The V gene is TRBV7-2, the J gene TRBJ1-1, with D hard to call. The sample was peripheral blood. CDR3 coding DNA: TGTGCCAGCAGTATTCTCCCTGGGGCTTTCTTT. It specifies CASSILPGAFF.